The 19 T cell receptor beta chains below were found in one sample sequenced in a study of neurological immune-mediated disorders. Each CDR3 protein is one row after TCRdb ran MiXCR on the 5' RACE reads. The repertoire holds roughly 61,000 distinct CDR3 sequences, with about 10% as singletons. The time point denotes: longitudinal time-point 1 (baseline). The sample consisted of PBMCs. The origin of the receptors is a male donor with HTLV-1-associated myelopathy (HAM/TSP).

This clonotype was recorded at least ten times. This chain connects TRBV29-1 to TRBJ1-2; 7 bases agree with TRBD1. The CDR3 contains 13 residues. Germline V gives CDR1 SQVTM, CDR2 ANQGSEA. The V and J ends lost 6 bases and 8 bases, in that order; junction bases with no gene match: 12. CDR3 sequence: CSVGTGTVNGYTF. The CDR3, as DNA: TGCAGCGTGGGCACCGGGACAGTAAACGGCTACACCTTC.

This clonotype was recorded at least ten times. This chain uses TRBV20-1 with TRBJ2-5; D ambiguous. CDR1 and CDR2 (germline): DFQATT, SNEGSKA (reference sequence). The CDR3 is 14 amino acids. The CDR3 loop reads CSALGRAGQETQYF. Written as DNA, the CDR3 is TGCAGCGCCTTGGGTAGGGCTGGACAAGAGACCCAGTACTTC.

Note on this clonotype: The junction departs from germline at one end; a sequencing error may be responsible. J is TRBJ1-6 and V is TRBV10-3; no clear D gene. Germline V gene sequence: CDR1 ENHRY, CDR2 SYGVKD. CDR3 size: 17 residues. This CDR3 is CSISESGMGRNNSPLHF. The CDR3 DNA is TGTTCCATCAGTGAGTCTGGGATGGGCAGAAATAATTCACCCCTCCACTTT.

In this sample, this clonotype turned up many times. J is TRBJ2-5 and V is TRBV7-2; no reliable D call. The V gene's germline CDR1 is SGHTA and CDR2 FQGNSA. Trimming cost V 5 bases and J 4 bases, with 8 bases left between them. The CDR3 spans 12 residues. This CDR3 is CASSRQGETQYF. The CDR3 bases are TGTGCCAGCAGCCGACAAGGAGAGACCCAGTACTTC.

The table lists this clonotype with many counts. V is TRBV5-1 and J is TRBJ2-3; 7 bases agree with TRBD1. J gave up 6 bases and V 0 bases, and 4 bases lay outside the gene matches. The CDR3 is 14 amino acids. Germline CDR1 and CDR2: SGHRS and YFSETQ. CDR3 sequence reads: CASSLERGLDTQYF. The CDR3 DNA sequence: TGCGCCAGCAGCTTGGAAAGGGGGCTTGATACGCAGTATTTT.

This clonotype appeared many times. The V and J genes are TRBV29-1 and TRBJ1-2, with D tentatively TRBD1 (5 bases). The length of the CDR3 is 16 residues. Looked up from germline, CDR1 is SQVTM and CDR2 is ANQGSEA. V lost 0 bases and J 3 bases, leaving 17 bases between the germline ends. CDR3 nucleotide sequence: TGCAGCGTTGAAGATCCCGGGACGGGGGACCACTATGGCTACACCTTC. As protein: CSVEDPGTGDHYGYTF.

In its sample, this clonotype was seen many times. The chain uses TRBV7-2 and TRBJ1-1; possibly TRBD1 for D (5 bases). V was cut by 5 bases and J by 7 bases, with 14 bases left in between. Germline CDR1 reads SGHTA; CDR2 reads FQGNSA. The CDR3 is made up of 13 amino acids. The CDR3 reads CASSLGQALEAFF. The CDR3 DNA reads as TGTGCCAGCAGCCTGGGGCAGGCCCTTGAAGCTTTCTTT.

In this sample, this clonotype turned up many times. This chain joins TRBV19 and TRBJ2-2; a weak D match, TRBD1 (7 bases). CDR3 length equals 18 residues. Germline V gene lookup returns CDR1 LNHDA and CDR2 SQIVND (reference sequence). V was trimmed by 5 bases and J by 7 bases, leaving 26 bases between them. The CDR3 coding sequence is TGTGCCAGTAGTCCCCCCCCGGGACAGACTAGAGGGATCGGGGAGCTGTTTTTT. Amino acid sequence: CASSPPPGQTRGIGELFF.

The table lists this clonotype with many counts. The chain is built from TRBV10-3 and TRBJ2-5; D is unresolved. V was clipped by 2 bases and J by 4 bases, with 5 bases between them. The CDR3 runs 12 residues. Per germline, CDR1 ENHRY and CDR2 SYGVKD. The CDR3 protein is CAISEAGETQYF. The CDR3 bases are TGTGCCATCAGTGAGGCAGGAGAGACCCAGTACTTC.

This clonotype was counted many times. The CDR3 spells CASSPYLGGNSPLHF. CDR3 DNA sequence: TGCGCCAGCAGCCCCTACCTAGGCGGGAATTCACCCCTCCACTTT. The chain recombines TRBV5-1 with TRBJ1-6, with D unclear. The ends were cut back, 4 bases at V and 7 bases at J, with 15 bases in the middle. The germline CDR1 and CDR2 sequences are SGHRS and YFSETQ. The CDR3 sequence is 15 residues long.

This clonotype came up many times. The rearrangement uses TRBV11-2 and TRBJ2-3; D is unclear. The CDR3 has 14 amino acids. Germline V CDR1 and CDR2: SGHAT, FQNNGV. Between the trimmed V and J ends, which lost 1 base and 5 bases, there was a span of 10 bases. CDR3 sequence: CASSLVVLRDTQYF. The CDR3 DNA is TGTGCCAGCAGCTTAGTTGTACTTAGAGATACGCAGTATTTT. Using reference TRBV11-2 and TRBJ2-3 for the parts outside the CDR3, the full variable domain is EAGVAQSPRYKIIEKRQSVAFWCNPISGHATLYWYQQILGQGPKLLIQFQNNGVVDDSQLPKDRFSAERLKGVDSTLKIQPAKLEDSAVYLCASSLVVLRDTQYFGPGTRLTVL.

The chain recombines TRBV7-8 with TRBJ1-6; D is unclear. Trimming took off 5 bases at V and 5 bases at J, with 7 bases between the two ends. CDR3 length equals 13 residues. In germline, CDR1 is SGHVS, CDR2 FQNEAQ. CDR3 in amino acids: CASSPGNNSPLHF. In DNA, the CDR3 is TGTGCCAGCAGCCCGGGAAATAATTCACCCCTCCACTTT.

This clonotype has just a few counts. The rearrangement links TRBV20-1 to TRBJ1-1, with 7 bases aligning to TRBD1. V lost 3 bases, J lost 5 bases, and 12 bases stayed unmatched. Germline V lookup: CDR1 DFQATT, CDR2 SNEGSKA (reference sequence). This CDR3 comprises 15 residues. The CDR3 nucleotides are TGCAGTGCTAGCCACAGGGGTAAGAGTAGGACTGAAGCTTTCTTT. Its protein is CSASHRGKSRTEAFF.

Ten or more counts support this clonotype. The chain joins TRBV20-1 to TRBJ1-1, with TRBD1 matching over 7 bases. J gave up 10 bases and V 1 base, and 15 bases lay outside the gene matches. The CDR3 is 15 residues long. Germline loops: CDR1 DFQATT, CDR2 SNEGSKA (reference sequence). CDR3 bases: TGCAGTGCTAGAGGGGAACAGGGGAGGCCAGTAGGAGCTTTCTTT. This sequence encodes CSARGEQGRPVGAFF.

This sequence joins TRBV28 and TRBJ1-5; D not resolved. The germline V gene encodes CDR1 MDHEN and CDR2 SYDVKM. The CDR3 sequence is 13 residues long. With 5 bases removed from V and 5 bases from J, the gap between germline ends came to 10 bases. CDR3 coding DNA: TGTGCCAGCAGTCGACTGAGTCATCAGCCCCAGCATTTT. The encoded protein is CASSRLSHQPQHF.

This clonotype was found many times. The chain carries TRBV10-3 and TRBJ1-6, with a weak D call TRBD1 (6 bases). V was cut by 6 bases and J by 7 bases, with 13 bases left in between. Per germline, CDR1 ENHRY and CDR2 SYGVKD. The CDR3 is made up of 14 amino acids. CDR3 coding DNA: TGTGCCATCAGCCGGGACACCCAAAATTCACCCCTCCACTTT. It translates to CAISRDTQNSPLHF.

There are many counts of this clonotype. The chain recombines TRBV7-3 with TRBJ2-7, with 7 bases that match TRBD2. J was trimmed by 5 bases and V by 4 bases; bases with no gene match: 8. Per germline, CDR1 SGHTA and CDR2 FQGTGA. This CDR3 spans 14 amino acids. CDR3 region: CASSSFGGTHEQYF. DNA of the CDR3: TGTGCCAGCAGCTCCTTCGGGGGGACCCACGAGCAGTACTTC.

This clonotype was counted many times. The V call is TRBV7-3, the J call TRBJ2-5; 7 bases agree with TRBD2. The CDR3 consists of 17 residues. The J segment lost 7 bases and the V segment lost 0 bases, leaving 14 bases of the junction unmatched. Germline CDR1 SGHTA, CDR2 FQGTGA. CDR3 bases: TGTGCCAGCAGCTTAACGGCTCTTGCGGCGGGGGAGGGGACCCAGTACTTC. Its translation: CASSLTALAAGEGTQYF.

This clonotype was detected only a few times. The chain uses TRBV7-6 and TRBJ2-3; tentative D call: TRBD1 (6 bases). Germline V CDR1 and CDR2: SGHVS, FNYEAQ. The ends were cut back, 1 base at V and 1 base at J, with 9 bases in the middle. This CDR3 is 15 amino acids long. The CDR3 reads CASSLDWTGTDTQYF. The CDR3 DNA reads TGTGCCAGCAGCTTAGACTGGACAGGCACAGATACGCAGTATTTT.